This TCR beta chain was sequenced during a study of blood T cells in healthy people across ages (dated by TCRdb to 2013 to 2016). About the study as a whole: In model experiments, roughly one uniquely barcoded TCR beta cDNA molecule per two T cells was captured by template switching. The study measured age-related changes in TCR beta repertoire diversity using deep sequencing normalized with unique cDNA molecular identifiers. The donors were split into four age groups: young (average roughly 15 years), middle-aged (more than 35), aged (about 56) and long-lived (82). To avoid experimental bias, donors of different ages were distributed randomly across sequencing lanes. For two donors (one aged 18 to 29 and one aged 80 or older), the study analyzed two additional independent replicas of 1 million unique cDNA reads from the same blood draw. The paper's findings and limits, for the study overall: Total diversity estimates from one million sequenced T cells were considered lower bounds and underestimates. The CMV infection status of donors was not known, potentially confounding age-related changes in expanded clonotypes. Compared with the aged group, more naive CD4+ T cells, fewer expanded clones and increased TCR diversity were shown by the long-lived group, suggesting age selection. There was a strong correlation between observed TCR beta diversity and the percentage of naive T cells measured by flow cytometry. Because profiling used bulk unsorted PBMCs, naive and antigen-experienced compartments could not be compared conclusively. Observed TCR beta diversity per million T cells fell roughly linearly with age, and a significant reduction was already apparent by age around 40.

In its sample, this clonotype was seen a few times. The clone's antigen remains unknown. Base qualities were left out, and no much larger clone turns up one base away. CDR1 and CDR2 are drawn from the germline V gene: MNHEY, SVGEGT. Deletion took 6 bases off V and 2 bases off J, with a span of 13 bases between the germline ends. Including the terminal cysteine and phenylalanine, the CDR3 comprises 14 residues. The CDR3 DNA has 42 bases and is translated from base 1. The donors were roughly 40 Caucasian individuals from Russia, aged 6 to 90 years, who were systemically healthy. Roughly 10 milliliters of peripheral blood were drawn from each donor into EDTA-treated Vacutainer tubes. PBMCs were isolated by Ficoll-Paque density-gradient centrifugation, with at least 7 million obtained per sample. Trizol reagent was used to extract total RNA from PBMCs, with at least 5.5 micrograms per sample. The percentages of naive CD45RAhigh/CD27high T cells were determined by flow cytometry on a PBMC aliquot from every donor.

Preparation of the library involved 5' RACE. Sequencing instrument: Illumina HiSeq 2500. A second 7 to 11 cycle PCR used a sample-barcoded 5' primer and a J-beta primer mix. A unique molecular identifier was introduced onto each TCR beta cDNA molecule by a template-switch 5' adaptor carrying 12 random nucleotides. Each sample yielded at least 3 million CDR3-containing paired-end reads. First-strand cDNA was synthesized from all RNA with the Mint cDNA synthesis kit, primed by a TRBC-specific oligonucleotide. Following uracil-DNA glycosylase treatment, all cDNA underwent a first 18-cycle PCR with the universal primers M1SS and BC2_uni_R. For the original study's pipeline: For normalization, 1 million high-quality reads were randomly selected from each sample, with every read carrying a distinct molecular identifier. Reads sharing molecular identifiers were discarded rather than binned into consensus sequences. MiTCR, run with a Q25 quality threshold and the strictest error-elimination algorithm, handled CDR3 identification, clonotype clustering and error correction. A nonparametric unseen species model with Euler transformation was used to estimate a lower bound on total TCR beta diversity. The public reads were reprocessed in TCRdb via fastp at Q25 and MiXCR, keeping in-frame beta chains. Rows are unified per CDR3 protein, each entry keeping the most common DNA and genes. The authors' filters were not applied to this entry. Here the sample has about a million distinct CDR3 sequences; 35% to 40% occur a single time. In total, the top ten clones hold around 13% of the sample.

What was sequenced was blood. The receptor's source is a man between 18 and 35 years old in good health. The rearrangement joined TRBV6-2 or TRBV6-3 to TRBJ2-5; no D gene is confidently identified. The nucleotides read TGTGCCAGCAGATCCCGAGAGGTGCAAGAGACCCAGTACTTC. This yields the protein CASRSREVQETQYF.